Below are 7 T cell receptor beta chains sequenced from a single sample in a study of blood T cell repertoires in COVID-19. Generated by immunoSEQ multiplex PCR, the TCRdb table keeps only in-frame clones and is missing some. The top ten clones hold roughly 7% of a sample with some 200,000 clones, about three quarters of them seen once. The sample was peripheral blood. The source of these receptors is a woman aged 70-85 years with acute or convalescent COVID-19.

This clone occurred a few times. The rearrangement joins TRBV10-2 to TRBJ1-2; tentatively, D is TRBD1 (6 bases). The length of the CDR3 is 14 residues. The V gene lost 2 bases and the J gene lost 13 bases, with 20 bases spanning the gap. The germline V gene encodes CDR1 WSHSY and CDR2 SAAADI. The chain's CDR3 is CASSEIVGQPCCTF. The CDR3 DNA sequence: TGCGCCAGCAGTGAGATCGTCGGACAGCCTTGTTGCACCTTC.

The chain carries TRBV6-2 or TRBV6-3 and TRBJ2-7, with 7 bases matching TRBD1. The CDR3 runs to 14 residues. Germline assignment: CDR1 MNHEY and CDR2 SVGEGT. J lost 3 bases, V lost 6 bases, and 8 bases had no gene match. The CDR3 region has the DNA TGTGCCAGCAGCTCTGCCGACAGGGTCTACGAGCAGTACTTC. It codes for CASSSADRVYEQYF.

This clone was seen a few times. CDR3 in amino acids: CASRQTGSNQPQHF. In nucleotides, the CDR3 is TGTGCCAGCAGACAGACAGGGAGTAATCAGCCCCAGCATTTT. The rearrangement links TRBV6-5 to TRBJ1-5, with 7 nucleotides matching TRBD1. From germline, CDR1 is MNHEY and CDR2 SVGAGI. This CDR3 is built from 14 residues. J gave up 4 bases and V 6 bases, and 6 bases lay outside the gene matches.

The chain is built from TRBV24-1 and TRBJ2-3; weak D call: TRBD2 (6 bases). Trimming left V 2 bases short and J 5 bases short, with 7 bases between. Germline-derived CDR1 and CDR2 are KGHDR and SFDVKD. The CDR3 contains 13 residues. CDR3 amino acids: CATSDWGEDTQYF. As DNA, the CDR3 is TGTGCCACCAGTGATTGGGGGGAAGATACGCAGTATTTT.

With regard to this clone: This same CDR3 is encoded by further DNA sequences in the sample. The chain links TRBV18 to TRBJ1-1, with D possibly matching TRBD1 (5 bases). Trimming removed 6 bases at V and 3 bases at J, with 11 bases between. The CDR3 contains 13 residues. Germline V gene lookup returns CDR1 KGHSH and CDR2 LQKENI. CDR3 nucleotides: TGTGCCAGCTCCCCTGGACAAGACACTGAAGCTTTCTTT. It translates to CASSPGQDTEAFF. The complete variable domain, with remaining parts taken from reference TRBV18 and TRBJ1-1, reads NAGVMQNPRHLVRRRGQEARLRCSPMKGHSHVYWYRQLPEEGLKFMVYLQKENIIDESGMPKERFSAEFPKEGPSILRIQQVVRGDSAAYFCASSPGQDTEAFFGQGTRLTVV.

This chain connects TRBV6-5 to TRBJ2-7, with a weak D call TRBD2 (5 bases). The germline gives CDR1 MNHEY, CDR2 SVGAGI. Trimming pared 8 bases from V and 3 bases from J, leaving 14 bases between. CDR3 length: 13 residues. CDR3 sequence (DNA): TGTGCCAGCCGACGGACTGCTTACTACGAGCAGTACGTC. This encodes CASRRTAYYEQYV.

This chain connects TRBV7-2 to TRBJ2-1; 13 nucleotides align to TRBD2. This CDR3 has 17 residues. The V and J ends lost 3 bases and 8 bases, in that order; junction bases with no gene match: 10. Germline V gives CDR1 SGHTA, CDR2 FQGNSA. The CDR3 region is CASSFQPTSGGAYEQFF. For the CDR3, the DNA is TGTGCCAGCAGCTTCCAGCCAACTAGCGGGGGGGCATATGAGCAGTTCTTC.